Presented here are 31 T cell receptor beta chains from one specimen sequenced in a study of cytomegalovirus exposure and HLA in healthy donors. Sequencing was performed with immunoSEQ multiplex PCR; in TCRdb, only in-frame clones are kept and a portion is missing. In the table there are a few hundred thousand clones, roughly 87% of which are singletons. The sequenced material came from PBMCs. The receptors come from a young man in good health and CMV-seropositive.

The chain uses TRBV29-1 and TRBJ2-5; 12 positions agree with TRBD2. V dropped 1 base and J dropped 4; count of bases not matched to a gene: 13. Germline V gene data show CDR1 as SQVTM and CDR2 as ANQGSEA. The CDR3 has 18 amino acids. CDR3 protein: CSVEGRGRLAGVGETQYF. As DNA, the CDR3 is TGCAGCGTTGAAGGTAGGGGTAGACTAGCGGGAGTTGGAGAGACCCAGTACTTC.

The rearrangement joins TRBV13 to TRBJ1-1; unclear D gene. This CDR3 has 13 amino acids. CDR1 and CDR2 (germline): PRHDT, FYEKMQ (reference sequence). Trimming left V 1 base short and J 1 base short, with 4 bases between. The CDR3 DNA is TGTGCCAGCAGCTTAGACAGGAACACTGAAGCTTTCTTT. This translates into CASSLDRNTEAFF.

The V and J genes are TRBV10-3 and TRBJ2-5, with D perhaps given as TRBD1 or TRBD2 (6 bases each). The CDR3 has 14 residues. Per germline, CDR1 ENHRY and CDR2 SYGVKD. V dropped 4 bases and J dropped 5 bases, with 14 bases sitting between them. CDR3 sequence (DNA): TGTGCCATCAGTGTTGGGGGGCCGGGGGAGACCCAGTACTTC. This translates into CAISVGGPGETQYF.

The chain couples TRBV4-1 to TRBJ1-4; 9 bases match TRBD1. J gave up 6 bases and V 0 bases, and 5 bases lay outside the gene matches. The CDR3 length is 16 residues. From germline, CDR1 is MGHRA and CDR2 YSYEKL. The CDR3 loop reads CASSQETGTGYEKLFF. CDR3 sequence (DNA): TGCGCCAGCAGCCAAGAGACGGGGACAGGGTATGAAAAACTGTTTTTT.

The chain joins TRBV11-2 to TRBJ2-1, with TRBD2 as a possible D gene (5 bases). Trimming took 4 bases from V and 12 from J, leaving 13 bases between them. The length of the CDR3 is 12 residues. The germline gives CDR1 SGHAT, CDR2 FQNNGV. The DNA of the CDR3 is TGTGCCAGCAGCTCATGGACTCCGGGGCAGTTCTTC. Protein: CASSSWTPGQFF.

About this clone: Other DNA sequences in this sample translate to the same CDR3. The chain uses TRBV20-1 and TRBJ1-2; D remains unclear. Trimming took off 1 base at V and 8 bases at J, with 8 bases between the two ends. Germline-derived CDR1 and CDR2 are DFQATT and SNEGSKA (reference sequence). The CDR3 loop spans 11 amino acids. CDR3 DNA sequence: TGCAGTGCTAGAGTAGGGTACGGCTACACCTTC. Its translation is CSARVGYGYTF.

V gene TRBV7-8 combines with J gene TRBJ2-7; the match to TRBD1 covers 11 bases. The V segment lost 5 bases and the J segment 2 bases; nucleotides outside the gene matches: 2. The CDR3 is 14 amino acids. Germline CDR1 is SGHVS and CDR2 is FQNEAQ. CDR3 DNA sequence: TGTGCCAGCAGCGGACAGGGGGCGACCTACGAGCAGTACTTC. It is translated as CASSGQGATYEQYF.

The rearrangement links TRBV12-5 to TRBJ1-2; the D gene is possibly TRBD1 (5 bases). From germline, CDR1 is LGHNT and CDR2 FRNRAP. The V gene lost 6 bases and the J gene lost 7 bases, with 15 bases spanning the gap. The CDR3 totals 13 residues. As DNA, the CDR3 is TGTGCTAGTGGGGACCCAGGGAGAGGTGGCTACACCTTC. Its translation is CASGDPGRGGYTF.

As concerns this clone: At one boundary the junction diverges from the germline segment, which might be a read error. This chain connects TRBV7-9 to TRBJ2-1, with 7 bases identical to TRBD2. The CDR3 consists of 15 residues. Germline-derived CDR1 and CDR2 are SEHNR and FQNEAQ (reference sequence). This CDR3 reads CASSLAVPGGSEQFF. The CDR3 DNA reads TGTGCCAGCAGCCTAGCGGTCCCCGGGGGGAGTGAGCAGTTCTTC.

This chain uses TRBV13 with TRBJ2-7, with D tentatively TRBD2 (6 bases). There are 15 residues in the CDR3. With 0 bases removed from V and 5 bases from J, the gap between germline ends came to 14 bases. Germline V gene sequence: CDR1 PRHDT, CDR2 FYEKMQ (reference sequence). The CDR3 DNA reads TGTGCCAGCAGCTTAGGGACTAGAGTGCTCCACGAGCAGTACTTC. Translating gives CASSLGTRVLHEQYF. The complete variable domain, with remaining parts taken from reference TRBV13 and TRBJ2-7, reads AAGVIQSPRHLIKEKRETATLKCYPIPRHDTVYWYQQGPGQDPQFLISFYEKMQSDKGSIPDRFSAQQFSDYHSELNMSSLELGDSALYFCASSLGTRVLHEQYFGPGTRLTVT.

V gene TRBV9 combines with J gene TRBJ2-3; TRBD1 matches at 9 bases. J gave up 3 bases and V 4 bases, and 6 bases lay outside the gene matches. This CDR3 has 15 residues. Germline V gene lookup returns CDR1 SGDLS and CDR2 YYNGEE. In nucleotides, the CDR3 is TGTGCCAGCAGCCTCAGGGACAGGGCTACAGATACGCAGTATTTT. Encoded protein: CASSLRDRATDTQYF.

The chain recombines TRBV7-9 with TRBJ1-1; D not certain. CDR3 size: 15 residues. Germline assignment: CDR1 SEHNR and CDR2 FQNEAQ (reference sequence). V lost 2 bases and J lost 7, with 17 bases in between. The CDR3 protein is CASSLITRETFEAFF. Here the CDR3 DNA reads TGTGCCAGCAGCTTAATAACGAGAGAAACTTTTGAAGCTTTCTTT.

This clone was picked up one time. This chain links TRBV10-3 with TRBJ2-3, with TRBD2 matching 10 bases. The CDR3 is 19 amino acids. J lost 3 bases, V lost 8 bases, and 20 bases had no gene match. Germline lookup yields CDR1 ENHRY and CDR2 SYGVKD. The CDR3 coding sequence is TGTGCCATCTACAACCCGGCAATAGCGGGAGGATTCGTGACAGATACGCAGTATTTT. Residues: CAIYNPAIAGGFVTDTQYF.

Remarks on this clone: The sample carries other DNA sequences with the same CDR3. This rearrangement joins TRBV5-1 to TRBJ1-2; D not resolved. CDR1 SGHRS and CDR2 YFSETQ come from the germline V gene. V was cut by 0 bases and J by 1 base, with 7 bases left in between. This CDR3 spans 14 amino acids. In DNA, the CDR3 is TGCGCCAGCAGCTTGGATACCAGTAACTATGGCTACACCTTC. It yields the protein CASSLDTSNYGYTF.

V is TRBV27 and J is TRBJ2-7; no firm D call. Germline assignment: CDR1 MNHEY and CDR2 SMNVEV (reference sequence). This CDR3 has 14 residues. Trimming removed 6 bases at V and 3 bases at J, with 15 bases between. The CDR3: CASSLKAVFYEQYF. CDR3 sequence (DNA): TGTGCCAGCAGCCTAAAAGCCGTGTTCTACGAGCAGTACTTC.

This clone was seen a handful of times. The rearrangement uses TRBV19 and TRBJ2-7, with D perhaps TRBD1 (5 bases). Deletions cut 1 base from V and 2 bases from J, with 6 bases between. Germline V gene sequence: CDR1 LNHDA, CDR2 SQIVND (reference sequence). The CDR3 has 13 residues. This CDR3 reads CASSIARAYEQYF. CDR3 bases: TGTGCCAGTAGTATAGCCAGGGCCTACGAGCAGTACTTC.

CDR3 protein: CASSPGQGSYNEQFF. Here the CDR3 DNA reads TGTGCCAGCAGTCCGGGACAGGGATCCTACAATGAGCAGTTCTTC. The chain joins TRBV5-6 to TRBJ2-1; 9 bases are a match to TRBD1. Trimming took 5 bases from V and 1 from J; bases not matched to a gene: 4. Germline CDR1 reads SGHDT; CDR2 reads YYEEEE. The CDR3 extends over 15 amino acids.

The CDR3 reads CASSGQGALTGELFF. CDR3 bases: TGTGCCAGCAGTGGACAGGGGGCGCTTACCGGGGAGCTGTTTTTT. This chain connects TRBV2 to TRBJ2-2; 10 bases line up with TRBD1. J lost 5 bases, V lost 4 bases, and 4 bases had no gene match. The CDR3 runs to 15 residues. The germline V gene has CDR1 SNHLY and CDR2 FYNNEI.

This sequence joins TRBV7-2 and TRBJ2-3; D is unclear. Germline lookup yields CDR1 SGHTA and CDR2 FQGNSA. V gave up 2 bases and J gave up 1 base, with 7 bases separating them. This CDR3 spans 14 amino acids. CDR3 region: CASSLPARTDTQYF. CDR3 nucleotides: TGTGCCAGCAGCTTACCGGCTCGCACAGATACGCAGTATTTT. Based on the CDR3 plus reference TRBV7-2 and TRBJ2-3, the full variable domain is GAGVSQSPSNKVTEKGKDVELRCDPISGHTALYWYRQSLGQGLEFLIYFQGNSAPDKSGLPSDRFSAERTGGSVSTLTIQRTQQEDSAVYLCASSLPARTDTQYFGPGTRLTVL.

V is TRBV7-2 and J is TRBJ2-5; 8 nucleotides line up with TRBD2. In germline, CDR1 is SGHTA, CDR2 FQGNSA. V dropped 0 bases and J dropped 4; count of bases not matched to a gene: 13. This CDR3 region has 18 residues. In DNA form, the CDR3 reads TGTGCCAGCAGCTTAGCGAGTATAAGCGGGAGAGGTGGAGAGACCCAGTACTTC. This sequence encodes CASSLASISGRGGETQYF.

The CDR3 nucleotides read TGTGCCAGCAGCGGGACGCAGAACACTGAAGCTTTCTTT. Translation: CASSGTQNTEAFF. The V call is TRBV5-4, the J call TRBJ1-1, with D maybe TRBD1 (5 bases). The length of the CDR3 is 13 residues. In germline, CDR1 is SGHNT, CDR2 YYREEE (reference sequence). V lost 4 bases and J lost 1, with 8 bases in between. Looking up the rest from reference TRBV5-4 and TRBJ1-1 gives the full variable domain: ETGVTQSPTHLIKTRGQQVTLRCSSQSGHNTVSWYQQALGQGPQFIFQYYREEENGRGNFPPRFSGLQFPNYSSELNVNALELDDSALYLCASSGTQNTEAFFGQGTRLTVV.

The V and J genes are TRBV27 and TRBJ1-1; a weak D match, TRBD1 (6 bases). Trimming pared 7 bases from V and 5 bases from J, leaving 17 bases between. In germline, CDR1 is MNHEY, CDR2 SMNVEV (reference sequence). The CDR3 contains 14 residues. The CDR3 is CASTETGLWTEAFF. In nucleotides, the CDR3 is TGTGCCAGCACCGAGACAGGATTGTGGACTGAAGCTTTCTTT.

V and J are TRBV5-1 and TRBJ2-7; perhaps TRBD1 as D (5 bases). The CDR3 length is 15 residues. CDR1 is SGHRS and CDR2 is YFSETQ in the germline V gene. With 0 bases removed from V and 5 bases from J, the gap between germline ends came to 15 bases. CDR3: CASSLAGREVDEQYF. Written as DNA, the CDR3 is TGCGCCAGCAGCTTGGCTGGCAGGGAAGTCGACGAGCAGTACTTC.

The J gene is TRBJ2-2, the V gene TRBV7-9; 10 nucleotides align to TRBD2. The V and J ends lost 3 bases and 4 bases, in that order; junction bases with no gene match: 5. The CDR3 length is 16 residues. Germline values: CDR1 SEHNR, CDR2 FQNEAQ (reference sequence). CDR3 residues: CASSFVAGGGTGELFF. The CDR3 region has the DNA TGTGCCAGCAGCTTCGTAGCGGGGGGTGGCACCGGGGAGCTGTTTTTT.

This clone occurred a few times. This chain links TRBV10-1 with TRBJ1-5, with a weak D call TRBD1 (6 bases). The CDR3 covers 13 residues. V dropped 3 bases and J dropped 10 bases, with 13 bases sitting between them. Germline V lookup: CDR1 WNHNN, CDR2 SYGVQD (reference sequence). The CDR3 nucleotides are TGCGCCAGCAGTGAAGGGGGAGTGGGACCCCAGCATTTT. As protein: CASSEGGVGPQHF.

As regards this clone: The sample has other DNA sequences that encode this CDR3 too. The chain joins TRBV5-1 to TRBJ2-7; D might be TRBD1 or TRBD2, each matching 5 bases. The CDR3 contains 15 residues. V dropped 0 bases and J dropped 0 bases, with 10 bases sitting between them. The germline CDR1 and CDR2 sequences are SGHRS and YFSETQ. The CDR3 coding sequence is TGCGCCAGCAGCTTGGCCTGGGGGAGCTCCTACGAGCAGTACTTC. This sequence encodes CASSLAWGSSYEQYF.

The V and J genes are TRBV7-9 and TRBJ1-3; D unresolved. Trimming shortened V by 4 bases and J by 0 bases, and 13 bases separated the two germline ends. Per the germline V gene, CDR1 is SEHNR and CDR2 is FQNEAQ (reference sequence). CDR3 length: 16 residues. The CDR3, as DNA: TGTGCCAGCAGCTCGACGGACCCGAGCTCTGGAAACACCATATATTTT. As protein: CASSSTDPSSGNTIYF.

The chain couples TRBV18 to TRBJ2-7; 7 nucleotides line up with TRBD1. J gave up 6 bases and V 8 bases, and 10 bases lay outside the gene matches. The V gene's germline CDR1 is KGHSH and CDR2 LQKENI. This CDR3 is 13 amino acids long. The CDR3: CASGTAMGAEQYF. In DNA, the CDR3 is TGTGCCAGCGGGACAGCGATGGGAGCCGAGCAGTACTTC. Looking up the rest from reference TRBV18 and TRBJ2-7 gives the full variable domain: NAGVMQNPRHLVRRRGQEARLRCSPMKGHSHVYWYRQLPEEGLKFMVYLQKENIIDESGMPKERFSAEFPKEGPSILRIQQVVRGDSAAYFCASGTAMGAEQYFGPGTRLTVT.

This chain uses TRBV5-4 with TRBJ2-7; 7 bases are a match to TRBD1. The CDR3 covers 14 residues. The V gene end was trimmed by 7 bases and the J gene end by 2 bases; junction bases not matched to a gene: 9. Germline loops: CDR1 SGHNT, CDR2 YYREEE (reference sequence). The CDR3 sequence is CASAPVQGTYEQYF. DNA for the CDR3: TGTGCCAGCGCCCCGGTACAGGGGACCTACGAGCAGTACTTC. The entire variable domain, with the rest obtained from reference TRBV5-4 and TRBJ2-7, is as follows: ETGVTQSPTHLIKTRGQQVTLRCSSQSGHNTVSWYQQALGQGPQFIFQYYREEENGRGNFPPRFSGLQFPNYSSELNVNALELDDSALYLCASAPVQGTYEQYFGPGTRLTVT.

This chain joins TRBV5-5 and TRBJ2-7, with D tentatively TRBD1 or TRBD2 (6 bases each). Deletions cut 4 bases from V and 2 bases from J, with 13 bases between. Germline assignment: CDR1 SGHKS and CDR2 YYEKEE (reference sequence). The CDR3 is 14 residues long. DNA for the CDR3: TGTGCCAGCAGCGGGGGGCCCCGGGCCTACGAGCAGTACTTC. It translates to CASSGGPRAYEQYF.

The CDR3 sequence is CASSIRLASSYEQYF. The CDR3 DNA reads TGTGCCAGTAGTATCCGACTGGCGAGCTCCTACGAGCAGTACTTC. This chain uses TRBV19 with TRBJ2-7; D remains unclear. The CDR3 spans 15 residues. From germline, CDR1 is LNHDA and CDR2 SQIVND (reference sequence). V lost 3 bases, J lost 0 bases, and 12 bases lay in between.